The 3 T cell receptor beta chains in this list originate from one sample, sequenced in a study of cytomegalovirus exposure and HLA in healthy donors. Data came from immunoSEQ multiplex PCR; TCRdb stores just in-frame clones and leaves some out. The sample has about 160,000 clones; approximately 86% are singletons. Sequencing was carried out using PBMCs. These receptors were obtained from a woman younger than 30 in good health and CMV-seronegative.

This sequence joins TRBV10-1 and TRBJ2-3; 9 nucleotides align to TRBD1. V was clipped by 5 bases and J by 1 base; unmatched bases: 4. Germline V gene data show CDR1 as WNHNN and CDR2 as SYGVQD (reference sequence). The length of the CDR3 is 15 residues. The DNA for the CDR3 is TGCGCCAGCAGTCGGGACAGGGTACGCACAGATACGCAGTATTTT. Residues: CASSRDRVRTDTQYF.

As to this clone: Other DNA sequences from this sample encode an identical CDR3 as well. The rearrangement joins TRBV4-3 to TRBJ2-5; 10 positions agree with TRBD1. Germline V gives CDR1 LGHNA, CDR2 YSLEER. V dropped 3 bases and J dropped 5; count of bases not matched to a gene: 0. This CDR3 is built from 13 residues. CDR3: CASSQDRGETQYF. The CDR3 DNA sequence: TGCGCCAGCAGCCAGGACAGGGGGGAGACCCAGTACTTC.

The chain is built from TRBV12-1 and TRBJ2-6; the DNA was not used to check the table's D call, TRBD1. TRBV12-1 is recorded as a pseudogene. The CDR3 sequence is 17 residues long. Here the CDR3 reads CASSVKHVQSRANVLTF. The CDR3 bases are TGTGCCAGCAGCGTCAAACATGTACAAAGTCGGGCCAACGTCCTGACTTTC.